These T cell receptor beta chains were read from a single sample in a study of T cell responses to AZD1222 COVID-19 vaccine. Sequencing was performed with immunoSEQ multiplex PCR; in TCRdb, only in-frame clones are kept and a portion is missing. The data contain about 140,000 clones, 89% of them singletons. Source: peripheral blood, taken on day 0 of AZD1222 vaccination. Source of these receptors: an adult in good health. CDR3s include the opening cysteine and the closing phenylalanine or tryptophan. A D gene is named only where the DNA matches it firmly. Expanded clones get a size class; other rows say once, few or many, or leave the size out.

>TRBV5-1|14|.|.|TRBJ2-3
TGCGCCAGCAGCTTGGAGGGGGGGCCAGATACGCAGTATTTT
CASSLEGGPDTQYF
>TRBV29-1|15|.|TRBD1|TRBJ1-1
TGCAGCGTCCACGACAGGGGGCGCATGAACACTGAAGCTTTCTTT
CSVHDRGRMNTEAFF
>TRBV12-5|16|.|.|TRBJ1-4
TGTGCTAGTGGTTTGGTACTTGGAAGGGCTAATGAAAAACTGTTTTTT
CASGLVLGRANEKLFF
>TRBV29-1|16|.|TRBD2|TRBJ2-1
TGCAGCGTTGAGGAGCTAGCGGGAGGGTTCTACAATGAGCAGTTCTTC
CSVEELAGGFYNEQFF
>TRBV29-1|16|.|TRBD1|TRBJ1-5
TGCAGCGTAGATCCCGGGACTCAGGGGGTCTGTCAGCCCCAGCATTTT
CSVDPGTQGVCQPQHF
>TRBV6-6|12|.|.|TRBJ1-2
TGTGCCAGCAGTTGGACGGAGGGTGGCTACACCTTC
CASSWTEGGYTF
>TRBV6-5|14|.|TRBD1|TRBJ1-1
TGTGCCAGCAGTAACAGGGGTGGGGGCACTGAAGCTTTCTTT
CASSNRGGGTEAFF
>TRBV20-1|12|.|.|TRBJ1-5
TGCAGTGCTAGTATGGGCGATCAGCCCCAGCATTTT
CSASMGDQPQHF
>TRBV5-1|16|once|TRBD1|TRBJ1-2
TGCGCCAGCAGCGACCCGGACAGGGGGCGCAGCTATGGCTACACCTTC
CASSDPDRGRSYGYTF
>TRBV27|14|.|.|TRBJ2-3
TGTGCCACCAGGACTGCGCCCCAGACGGATACGCAGTATTTT
CATRTAPQTDTQYF
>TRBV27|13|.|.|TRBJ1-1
TGTGCCAGCAGTTTAAGGCAGAACACTGAAGCTTTCTTT
CASSLRQNTEAFF
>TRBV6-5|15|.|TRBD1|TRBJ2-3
TGTGCCAGCACTTATGACAGGGGGGGGACAGATACGCAGTATTTT
CASTYDRGGTDTQYF
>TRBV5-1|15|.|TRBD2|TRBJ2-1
TGCGCCAGCAGCGATCGGACTAGCGGGAGGGATGAGCAGTTCTTC
CASSDRTSGRDEQFF
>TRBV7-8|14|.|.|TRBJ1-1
TGTGCCAGCAGCCTAAGGACTGAGAACACTGAAGCTTTCTTT
CASSLRTENTEAFF
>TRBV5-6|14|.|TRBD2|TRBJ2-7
TGTGCCAGCAGCAAGGGACTAGCTCCCTACGAGCAGTACTTC
CASSKGLAPYEQYF
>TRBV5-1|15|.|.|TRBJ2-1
TGCGCCAGCAGCTTGACAGGGTTGGGGTTCAATGAGCAGTTCTTC
CASSLTGLGFNEQFF
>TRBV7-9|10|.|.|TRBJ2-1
TGTGCCAGCGGTGACAATGAGCAGTTCTTC
CASGDNEQFF
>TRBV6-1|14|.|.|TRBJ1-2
TGTGCCAGCAGTGAAGGCCCAGGCCACTATGGCTACACCTTC
CASSEGPGHYGYTF
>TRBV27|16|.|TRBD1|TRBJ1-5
TGTGCCAGCAGTACCGACAGGGGTATAGGCAATCAGCCCCAGCATTTT
CASSTDRGIGNQPQHF
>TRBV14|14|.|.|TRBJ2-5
TGTGCCAGCAGCCAAGGGCGACTAGGAGAGACCCAGTACTTC
CASSQGRLGETQYF
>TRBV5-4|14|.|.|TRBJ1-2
TGTGCCAGCAGCTTGGTCTCGGCAGGAGAAGGCTACACCTTC
CASSLVSAGEGYTF
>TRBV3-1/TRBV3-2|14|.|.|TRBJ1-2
TGTGCCAGCAGCCAAGCAGGTCCGAGCTATGGCTACACCTTC
CASSQAGPSYGYTF
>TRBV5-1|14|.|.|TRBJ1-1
TGCGCCAGCAGCTCGACAGCCTTGAACACTGAAGCTTTCTTT
CASSSTALNTEAFF
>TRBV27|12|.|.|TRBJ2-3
TGTGCCAGCAGTCCCCTCAAGGGTACGCAGTATTTT
CASSPLKGTQYF